A selection of T cell receptor beta chains follows, all from one sample in a study of OX40 agonist ivuxolimab in advanced cancers. Repertoires were generated with immunoSEQ multiplex PCR, while TCRdb's copy carries only in-frame clones and drops some. Counted here are about 32,000 clones, about 83% occurring once; the ten biggest clones make up approximately 20%. The sequences come from CD4+ or CD8+ T cells sorted from blood, collected in a trial of the OX40 agonist ivuxolimab. All receptors derive from an adult with an advanced solid tumor such as melanoma, head and neck, liver or kidney cancer. CDR3s include the opening cysteine and the closing phenylalanine or tryptophan.

v_gene	j_gene	CDR3aa
TRBV18	TRBJ2-7	CASSPQGQGLFEQYF
TRBV28	TRBJ1-1	CASSLRGSPEAFF
TRBV7-3	TRBJ2-1	CASSSRAGSYNEQFF
TRBV7-9	TRBJ2-7	CASSLPWTTDYEQYF
TRBV27	TRBJ2-5	CASSMLAGDSEGETQYF
TRBV18	TRBJ2-7	CASSPPYSQQGYHSYEQYF
TRBV15	TRBJ2-1	CATSSSEDLPAGNEQFF
TRBV30	TRBJ2-1	CAWNMGGYEQFF
TRBV30	TRBJ1-1	CAWSAGGGQDTEAFF
TRBV28	TRBJ1-1	CASSPQGYPNTEAFF
TRBV4-1	TRBJ1-1	CASSPTGRTEAFF
TRBV30	TRBJ1-5	CAWRGGAGDQPQHF
TRBV29-1	TRBJ2-7	CSVQWGRSSSYEQYF
TRBV6-1	TRBJ2-7	CASTWGNEQYF
TRBV10-3	TRBJ2-7	CAISESGQDEQYF
TRBV19	TRBJ2-4	CASRSDRNIQYF
TRBV27	TRBJ2-1	CASSSRLSLSSYNEQFF
TRBV13	TRBJ2-2	CASSPSGTGFTGELFF
TRBV2	TRBJ1-6	CASSDRGPYNSPLHF
TRBV10-2	TRBJ2-2	CASKLATGWTGELFF
TRBV7-9	TRBJ2-1	CASSPVSSYNEQFF
TRBV19	TRBJ1-2	CASSGQGRANYGYTF
TRBV13	TRBJ2-7	CASSSRTSGSHEQYF
TRBV6-4	TRBJ1-2	CASSDSTPPALGGYTF
TRBV4-3	TRBJ2-5	CASSQEETSVETQYF
TRBV5-1	TRBJ2-7	CASSSLYVSATGNEQYF
TRBV5-4	TRBJ2-3	CASSLTRLNTDTQYF
TRBV28	TRBJ2-7	CASSRQGSYEQYF
TRBV7-9	TRBJ1-1	CASSATTEAFF
TRBV28	TRBJ2-5	CASLPYRDQETQYF
TRBV4-3	TRBJ2-6	CASSQGVENSGANVLTF
TRBV28	TRBJ1-2	CASTLWSGLGNYGYTF
TRBV4-1	TRBJ2-7	CASSPSWGASYEQYF
TRBV28	TRBJ2-7	CASSLVGVYEQYF
TRBV5-1	TRBJ2-7	CASTSDREYEQYF
TRBV7-6	TRBJ1-1	CASSVRDRGGKMNTEAFF
TRBV7-9	TRBJ2-7	CASSPRASGSSYEQYF
TRBV9	TRBJ1-1	CASSVSYRTGNTEAFF
TRBV11-2	TRBJ2-2	CASSLVGGRGTGELFF
TRBV5-6	TRBJ1-2	CASSSTGTGYGYTF
TRBV11-2	TRBJ2-7	CASSSTLPPSSYEQYF
TRBV6-1	TRBJ2-1	CASRGTGGNEQFF
TRBV7-9	TRBJ2-1	CASSLTPGGGSYNEQFF
TRBV10-3	TRBJ2-7	CAISPQGAYEQYF
TRBV19	TRBJ2-5	CATRSGETQYF
TRBV15	TRBJ2-7	CATSRRQGPYEQYF
TRBV9	TRBJ1-3	CASSVAGGFSGNTIYF
TRBV7-9	TRBJ2-7	CATMDGTGTHEQYF
TRBV28	TRBJ1-5	CASRPNREWGNQPQHF
TRBV5-5	TRBJ2-7	CASSARDRGAYEQYF
TRBV30	TRBJ1-4	CAWSVGTELNEKLFF
TRBV6-5	TRBJ2-5	CASSTDRGGETQYF
TRBV27	TRBJ2-5	CASSYGSGTQYF
TRBV30	TRBJ2-1	CAWSAGGTEQFF
TRBV7-2	TRBJ2-1	CASSLGKVSSYNEQFF